Presented here are 17 T cell receptor beta chains from one specimen sequenced in a study of T cell responses to AZD1222 COVID-19 vaccine. Profiling relied on immunoSEQ multiplex PCR, and the TCRdb table lists in-frame clones only, not all of them. The sample gives about 120,000 clones, around 90% of which show up once; around 2.8% is in the top ten. The sequenced sample was peripheral blood, obtained on day 0 of AZD1222 vaccination. Source of these receptors: an adult in good health.

This chain links TRBV7-9 with TRBJ1-6; D unresolved. This CDR3 is built from 15 residues. Deletions cut 1 base from V and 9 bases from J, with 13 bases between. Germline V gene sequence: CDR1 SEHNR, CDR2 FQNEAQ (reference sequence). DNA of the CDR3: TGTGCCAGCAGCTTAGGCGAAACAGAGAGTTCACCCCTCCACTTT. It codes for CASSLGETESSPLHF.

This chain uses TRBV9 with TRBJ1-1; 9 bases agree with TRBD1. Germline V gene sequence: CDR1 SGDLS, CDR2 YYNGEE. The CDR3 has 16 residues. With 3 bases clipped from V and 8 bases from J, the junction kept 14 bases outside the gene matches. CDR3 sequence: CASSAETGTGRGEAFF. As DNA, the CDR3 is TGTGCCAGCAGCGCGGAAACCGGGACAGGGAGAGGGGAAGCTTTCTTT.

V and J are TRBV2 and TRBJ1-2, with 7 nucleotides matching TRBD1. The CDR3 is 17 residues long. V gave up 5 bases and J gave up 2 bases; unmatched junction bases: 14. CDR1 is SNHLY, CDR2 FYNNEI, per germline. The CDR3 sequence: CASSLNLNRGQNYGYTF. As DNA, the CDR3 is TGTGCCAGCAGTCTCAACCTAAACAGGGGCCAAAACTATGGCTACACCTTC.

This chain uses TRBV4-1 with TRBJ2-3, with 10 nucleotides matching TRBD2. Germline values: CDR1 MGHRA, CDR2 YSYEKL. The V gene end was trimmed by 3 bases and the J gene end by 7 bases; junction bases not matched to a gene: 13. The CDR3 extends over 17 amino acids. CDR3 coding DNA: TGCGCCAGCAGCCATCCCAGAGGAGCGGGAGGGCCAAATACGCAGTATTTT. Its protein is CASSHPRGAGGPNTQYF.

The V and J genes are TRBV5-1 and TRBJ2-1, with 13 bases matching TRBD2. The CDR3 is made up of 17 amino acids. The germline gives CDR1 SGHRS, CDR2 YFSETQ. V shed 2 bases, J shed 1 base, and the junction held 3 bases outside the gene matches. CDR3 nucleotides: TGCGCCAGCAGCTTACGGACTAGCGGGAGTTCCTACAATGAGCAGTTCTTC. Protein: CASSLRTSGSSYNEQFF.

This chain links TRBV28 with TRBJ2-1; no reliable D call. The CDR3 has 14 residues. From germline, CDR1 is MDHEN and CDR2 SYDVKM. The V gene lost 3 bases and the J gene lost 7 bases, with 13 bases spanning the gap. The CDR3 nucleotides are TGTGCCAGCAGTTTTGAATCAATCGGAAATGAGCAGTTCTTC. Its protein product is CASSFESIGNEQFF.

The chain couples TRBV29-1 to TRBJ1-2, with a weak D call TRBD1 (6 bases). The germline CDR1 and CDR2 sequences are SQVTM and ANQGSEA. The CDR3 spans 11 residues. V was cut by 4 bases and J by 8 bases, with 11 bases left in between. The CDR3 sequence is CSVGGLGGYTF. In DNA, the CDR3 is TGCAGCGTTGGGGGGCTGGGCGGCTACACCTTC.

V gene TRBV18 combines with J gene TRBJ2-7; the match to TRBD2 covers 9 bases. CDR1 KGHSH and CDR2 LQKENI come from the germline V gene. The junction had 8 bases not matched to a gene; V was cut back by 5 bases and J by 3 bases. The CDR3 has 15 residues. The CDR3 region is CASSGTSGPGYEQYF. In DNA, the CDR3 is TGTGCCAGCTCAGGTACTAGCGGGCCGGGCTACGAGCAGTACTTC.

The chain links TRBV5-1 to TRBJ2-7, with D possibly called TRBD1 or TRBD2 (6 bases each). The CDR3 has 16 amino acids. Per germline, CDR1 SGHRS and CDR2 YFSETQ. Trimming took off 0 bases at V and 2 bases at J, with 15 bases between the two ends. DNA for the CDR3: TGCGCCAGCAGCTTGGGATCCTTGGGGGGCGCCTACGAGCAGTACTTC. Amino acid sequence: CASSLGSLGGAYEQYF.

The rearrangement links TRBV7-9 to TRBJ2-7, with 10 bases that match TRBD2. The germline V gene encodes CDR1 SEHNR and CDR2 FQNEAQ (reference sequence). J lost 0 bases, V lost 4 bases, and 9 bases had no gene match. CDR3 size: 17 residues. The CDR3 DNA is TGTGCCAGCAGCTCTATAGCCGGGACTAGCGTCTCCTACGAGCAGTACTTC. Its translation: CASSSIAGTSVSYEQYF. Based on the CDR3 plus reference TRBV7-9 and TRBJ2-7, the full variable domain is DTGVSQNPRHKITKRGQNVTFRCDPISEHNRLYWYRQTLGQGPEFLTYFQNEAQLEKSRLLSDRFSAERPKGSFSTLEIQRTEQGDSAMYLCASSSIAGTSVSYEQYFGPGTRLTVT.

This chain uses TRBV7-2 with TRBJ1-1; D remains ambiguous. This CDR3 is built from 12 residues. Deletions cut 1 base from V and 10 bases from J, with 10 bases between. Germline V gene sequence: CDR1 SGHTA, CDR2 FQGNSA. CDR3 loop: CASSLERSAAFF. DNA of the CDR3: TGTGCCAGCAGCTTAGAGAGATCTGCAGCTTTCTTT. Complete variable domain (other parts from reference TRBV7-2 and TRBJ1-1): GAGVSQSPSNKVTEKGKDVELRCDPISGHTALYWYRQSLGQGLEFLIYFQGNSAPDKSGLPSDRFSAERTGGSVSTLTIQRTQQEDSAVYLCASSLERSAAFFGQGTRLTVV.

This rearrangement joins TRBV7-9 to TRBJ1-3; 8 bases are shared with TRBD1. V gave up 2 bases and J gave up 11 bases; unmatched junction bases: 5. Germline CDR1 SEHNR, CDR2 FQNEAQ (reference sequence). This CDR3 contains 13 residues. CDR3 residues: CASSLTPGQAIYF. CDR3 nucleotides: TGTGCCAGCAGCTTAACTCCGGGACAGGCCATATATTTT.

The chain joins TRBV25-1 to TRBJ1-6; 8 bases line up with TRBD1. The CDR3 has 16 residues. V gave up 2 bases and J gave up 8 bases; unmatched junction bases: 8. Germline assignment: CDR1 MGHDK and CDR2 SYGVNS. The CDR3 DNA follows: TGTGCCAGCAGTGAACGAGGGGGGACAGGATATTCACCCCTCCACTTT. This sequence encodes CASSERGGTGYSPLHF.

The chain links TRBV27 to TRBJ2-1; D possibly matches TRBD1 or TRBD2 (5 bases each). The CDR3 is made up of 10 amino acids. V lost 10 bases to trimming and J lost 15 bases, with 16 bases between them. CDR1 is MNHEY, CDR2 SMNVEV, per germline (reference sequence). The CDR3 nucleotides are TGTGCCACCGGGTGGGGGAGTATGTTCTTC. It codes for CATGWGSMFF.

The chain uses TRBV12-5 and TRBJ2-5; D call uncertain. The CDR3 sequence is 13 residues long. Trimming stripped 2 bases from V and 4 bases from J, with 8 bases between. Looked up from germline, CDR1 is LGHNT and CDR2 is FRNRAP. Written as DNA, the CDR3 is TGTGCTAGTGGTTTGTCGAGTCGAGAGACCCAGTACTTC. Translated, it gives CASGLSSRETQYF.

V gene TRBV5-4 combines with J gene TRBJ2-1; D uncertain. Germline CDR1 and CDR2: SGHNT and YYREEE (reference sequence). Between the trimmed V and J ends, which lost 0 bases and 6 bases, there was a span of 10 bases. There are 14 residues in the CDR3. The CDR3 sequence: CASSLAQSSNEQFF. CDR3 in DNA: TGTGCCAGCAGCTTGGCCCAAAGCTCCAATGAGCAGTTCTTC.

The genes are TRBV27 and TRBJ1-2; D may be TRBD1 (6 bases). Looked up from germline, CDR1 is MNHEY and CDR2 is SMNVEV (reference sequence). The ends were cut back, 8 bases at V and 8 bases at J, with 15 bases in the middle. The CDR3 runs to 12 residues. The CDR3 spells CASGAGVFGYTF. The CDR3, as DNA: TGTGCCAGCGGAGCAGGGGTTTTCGGCTACACCTTC.